This T cell receptor (beta chain) stems from a study of cytomegalovirus exposure and HLA in healthy donors. The CDR3 extends over 16 amino acids. Germline V gives CDR1 ENHRY, CDR2 SYGVKD. V trimming: 0 bases; J trimming: 0 bases; junction bases outside the gene matches: 4. Study results and caveats: For most TCR beta V segments, an earlier analysis put the productive rate at about 90% or about 30% of the time.

Use of 60 Vbeta and 13 Jbeta primers characterized the PCR. Produced via immunoSEQ multiplex PCR; TCRdb's table is partial and in-frame only. The table includes approximately 300,000 clones, 80% detected once. About this clone itself: The antigen is undetermined.

Every donor was a healthy person donating bone marrow. Material for sequencing was PBMCs. This TCR was recovered from a girl aged 2-10 years in good health and CMV-seronegative. V and J are TRBV10-3 and TRBJ1-1, with 7 bases lining up with TRBD1. The DNA of the CDR3 is TGTGCCATCAGTGAGTCGACAGGGCCCCTGAACACTGAAGCTTTCTTT. Its translation is CAISESTGPLNTEAFF.